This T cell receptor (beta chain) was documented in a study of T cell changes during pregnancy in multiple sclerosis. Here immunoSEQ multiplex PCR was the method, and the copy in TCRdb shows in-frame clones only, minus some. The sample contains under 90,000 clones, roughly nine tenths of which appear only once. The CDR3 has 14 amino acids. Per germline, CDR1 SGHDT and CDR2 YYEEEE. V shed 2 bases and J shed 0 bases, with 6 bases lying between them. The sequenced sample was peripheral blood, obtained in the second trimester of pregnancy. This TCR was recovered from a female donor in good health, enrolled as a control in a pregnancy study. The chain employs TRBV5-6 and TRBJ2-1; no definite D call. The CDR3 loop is CASSFMASYNEQFF. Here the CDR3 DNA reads TGTGCCAGCAGCTTCATGGCCTCCTACAATGAGCAGTTCTTC.